Below, 32 T cell receptor beta chains from the same sample are listed, as sequenced in a study of T cells and Merkel cell carcinoma outcomes. Profiling relied on immunoSEQ multiplex PCR, and the TCRdb table lists in-frame clones only, not all of them. Of roughly 1,500 clones in the sample, approximately 90% are singletons; the top ten hold 10% to 13%. Input material: tumor tissue from Merkel cell carcinoma. Every receptor here comes from a human donor with Merkel cell carcinoma.

V gene TRBV7-6 combines with J gene TRBJ2-1; TRBD1 is a possible D gene (6 bases). Germline V gene data show CDR1 as SGHVS and CDR2 as FNYEAQ. The V end lost 4 bases, the J end lost 5 bases, and 15 bases lay between the germline ends. The CDR3 runs 15 residues. CDR3 sequence: CASSSLGTTNNEQFF. The CDR3 region has the DNA TGTGCCAGCAGCTCCCTCGGGACAACTAACAATGAGCAGTTCTTC.

The chain links TRBV6-5 to TRBJ1-3; a possible D gene is TRBD1 (5 bases). Germline CDR1 MNHEY, CDR2 SVGAGI. This CDR3 spans 14 amino acids. The V and J ends lost 3 bases and 4 bases respectively, with 10 bases between them. The CDR3 DNA reads as TGTGCCAGCAGTTATCAGGGTGCGGGAAACACCATATATTTT. Translating it yields CASSYQGAGNTIYF.

In this sample, this clone turned up once. Other DNA sequences in the sample encode the same CDR3. The chain employs TRBV29-1 and TRBJ2-5, with D tentatively TRBD2 (6 bases). Per germline, CDR1 SQVTM and CDR2 ANQGSEA. V was cut by 7 bases and J by 4 bases, with 19 bases left in between. The CDR3 spans 14 residues. CDR3 residues: CSGTRGEAVETQYF. The CDR3, as DNA: TGCAGCGGCACGCGAGGGGAGGCGGTAGAGACCCAGTACTTC.

This chain joins TRBV7-9 and TRBJ1-3; D is uncertain. This CDR3 has 14 residues. Germline loops: CDR1 SEHNR, CDR2 FQNEAQ (reference sequence). Trimming shortened V by 5 bases and J by 4 bases, and 12 bases separated the two germline ends. The CDR3, as DNA: TGTGCCAGCAGCCCCCCATCCCAAGGAAACACCATATATTTT. Translation: CASSPPSQGNTIYF.

The chain recombines TRBV19 with TRBJ2-5; D is ambiguous. CDR1 is LNHDA, CDR2 SQIVND, per germline (reference sequence). V was trimmed by 5 bases and J by 4 bases, leaving 14 bases between them. The CDR3 consists of 14 residues. The CDR3 sequence is CASSHTTVAETQYF. The CDR3 DNA reads as TGTGCCAGTAGTCATACAACGGTGGCAGAGACCCAGTACTTC.

The rearrangement uses TRBV7-9 and TRBJ1-5; D remains unclear. V was cut by 1 base and J by 5 bases, with 3 bases left in between. This CDR3 is built from 12 residues. Germline loops: CDR1 SEHNR, CDR2 FQNEAQ (reference sequence). This CDR3 reads CASSLEDQPQHF. CDR3 DNA: TGTGCCAGCAGCTTAGAGGATCAGCCCCAGCATTTT.

This rearrangement joins TRBV6-8 to TRBJ2-2, with TRBD1 identical over 7 bases. With 7 bases clipped from V and 5 bases from J, the junction kept 10 bases outside the gene matches. The CDR3 is 15 residues long. Germline CDR1 is MNHGY and CDR2 is SAAAGT. Here the CDR3 reads CASTQHRGITGELFF. The DNA of the CDR3 is TGTGCCAGCACCCAACACAGGGGAATTACCGGGGAGCTGTTTTTT.

This CDR3 is CASAYEQYF. Written as DNA, the CDR3 is TGTGCCAGCGCCTACGAGCAGTACTTC. The rearrangement links TRBV9 to TRBJ2-7; D not certain. Germline CDR1 reads SGDLS; CDR2 reads YYNGEE. This CDR3 is 9 amino acids long. Trimming stripped 7 bases from V and 2 bases from J, with 1 base between.

V and J are TRBV2 and TRBJ2-3; D remains unclear. Trimming took off 7 bases at V and 2 bases at J, with 7 bases between the two ends. The CDR3 loop spans 12 amino acids. Germline CDR1 is SNHLY and CDR2 is FYNNEI. CDR3 sequence reads: CASNWVTDTQYF. CDR3 DNA sequence: TGTGCCAGCAATTGGGTCACAGATACGCAGTATTTT.

The sample holds one count of this clone. The CDR3 region has the DNA TGTGCCAGCAGTTACTCGAGGGGGGAGGGCTACACCTTC. This translates into CASSYSRGEGYTF. This chain connects TRBV6-5 to TRBJ1-2; maybe TRBD1 (6 bases). Trimming cost V 0 bases and J 8 bases, with 10 bases left between them. Per the germline V gene, CDR1 is MNHEY and CDR2 is SVGAGI. The CDR3 has 13 residues.

The chain links TRBV5-4 to TRBJ2-7; 9 bases are a match to TRBD1. The CDR3 totals 15 residues. V shed 3 bases and J 2 bases; nucleotides not matched to a gene: 6. Germline-derived CDR1 and CDR2 are SGHNT and YYREEE (reference sequence). This CDR3 reads CASSSPGQGTYEQYF. The DNA of the CDR3 is TGTGCCAGCAGCTCACCGGGACAGGGTACCTACGAGCAGTACTTC.

The chain uses TRBV7-6 and TRBJ2-7, with TRBD1 matching over 9 bases. Germline V gene sequence: CDR1 SGHVS, CDR2 FNYEAQ. With V trimmed by 4 bases and J by 0 bases, 4 bases remained unmatched. The CDR3 consists of 15 residues. The DNA of the CDR3 is TGTGCCAGCAGCTACCGGGACAGGGTCTCCTACGAGCAGTACTTC. The encoded protein is CASSYRDRVSYEQYF.

The gene calls are TRBV7-2 and TRBJ2-1; D unresolved. Germline-derived CDR1 and CDR2 are SGHTA and FQGNSA. The ends were cut back, 5 bases at V and 0 bases at J, with 8 bases in the middle. This CDR3 comprises 14 residues. CDR3 in amino acids: CASSKASSYNEQFF. The DNA for the CDR3 is TGTGCCAGCAGCAAGGCGAGCTCCTACAATGAGCAGTTCTTC.

The gene calls are TRBV5-1 and TRBJ2-1; D is tentatively TRBD1 or TRBD2 (5 bases each). Looked up from germline, CDR1 is SGHRS and CDR2 is YFSETQ. Trimming took 2 bases from V and 8 from J, leaving 17 bases between them. The CDR3 totals 15 residues. The CDR3: CASSFGAGTIHEQFF. CDR3 DNA: TGCGCCAGCAGCTTTGGAGCAGGGACCATCCATGAGCAGTTCTTC.

The V and J genes are TRBV11-3 and TRBJ2-7; no clear D. This CDR3 region has 13 residues. V gave up 1 base and J gave up 2 bases, with 6 bases separating them. Germline V gives CDR1 SGHNT, CDR2 YENEEA. The CDR3 region is CASSLAPTYEQYF. CDR3 bases: TGTGCCAGCAGCTTAGCTCCGACCTACGAGCAGTACTTC.

The gene calls are TRBV4-2 and TRBJ2-3; 7 nucleotides line up with TRBD2. Looked up from germline, CDR1 is LGHNA and CDR2 is YNFKEQ. This CDR3 has 16 amino acids. The ends lost 2 bases at V and 2 bases at J; junction bases unmatched: 7. CDR3 sequence reads: CASSQRASGFTDTQYF. For the CDR3, the DNA is TGTGCCAGCAGCCAAAGGGCTAGCGGATTCACAGATACGCAGTATTTT.

This clone was detected only once. The rearrangement links TRBV11-2 to TRBJ1-1, with D unclear. The V and J ends lost 3 bases and 6 bases respectively, with 11 bases between them. The CDR3 extends over 13 amino acids. Germline assignment: CDR1 SGHAT and CDR2 FQNNGV. The CDR3 nucleotides read TGTGCCAGCAGCTTGAACCTCCACCCTGAAGCTTTCTTT. It encodes CASSLNLHPEAFF.

The chain uses TRBV18 and TRBJ1-2; TRBD1 aligns across 12 bases. CDR3 size: 14 residues. J lost 5 bases, V lost 4 bases, and 2 bases had no gene match. Per germline, CDR1 KGHSH and CDR2 LQKENI. Here the CDR3 reads CASSRGQGAYGYTF. The CDR3 nucleotides read TGTGCCAGCTCACGGGGACAGGGGGCGTATGGCTACACCTTC. The whole variable domain, filled in from reference TRBV18 and TRBJ1-2, reads NAGVMQNPRHLVRRRGQEARLRCSPMKGHSHVYWYRQLPEEGLKFMVYLQKENIIDESGMPKERFSAEFPKEGPSILRIQQVVRGDSAAYFCASSRGQGAYGYTFGSGTRLTVV.

The chain is built from TRBV29-1 and TRBJ2-7; tentatively, D is TRBD1 (7 bases). The CDR3 is 15 residues long. Germline lookup yields CDR1 SQVTM and CDR2 ANQGSEA. With 4 bases removed from V and 0 bases from J, the gap between germline ends came to 16 bases. CDR3 bases: TGCAGCGTTGGGGCTGCGGGACAGCGCTCCTACGAGCAGTACTTC. Protein: CSVGAAGQRSYEQYF.

The J gene is TRBJ2-6, the V gene TRBV10-3, with D possibly TRBD1 on 6 matching bases. V gave up 7 bases and J gave up 2 bases, with 12 bases separating them. Germline-derived CDR1 and CDR2 are ENHRY and SYGVKD. The CDR3 consists of 15 residues. This CDR3 is CAINREGAGANVLTF. The CDR3 DNA sequence: TGTGCCATCAACAGGGAAGGGGCTGGGGCCAACGTCCTGACTTTC.

The CDR3 sequence is CASSVDVSGGTDTQYF. The DNA of the CDR3 is TGTGCCAGCAGCGTAGATGTTAGCGGGGGCACAGATACGCAGTATTTT. The rearrangement joins TRBV9 to TRBJ2-3; 8 bases are a match to TRBD2. CDR3 size: 16 residues. Germline CDR1 and CDR2: SGDLS and YYNGEE. Unmatched junction bases numbered 4, after V lost 0 bases and J lost 1 base.

The chain recombines TRBV9 with TRBJ1-2; D gene unclear. The CDR3 covers 14 residues. Trimming removed 0 bases at V and 1 base at J, with 7 bases between. Germline V gene lookup returns CDR1 SGDLS and CDR2 YYNGEE. The CDR3 is CASSVDGSNYGYTF. CDR3 nucleotide sequence: TGTGCCAGCAGCGTAGATGGCAGTAACTATGGCTACACCTTC.

The V call is TRBV4-2, the J call TRBJ1-4; D call uncertain. The CDR3 is 11 residues long. Trimming removed 1 base from V and 7 bases from J, with 1 base in between. Germline CDR1 and CDR2: LGHNA and YNFKEQ. DNA for the CDR3: TGTGCCAGCAGCCAAGCTGAAAAACTGTTTTTT. It is translated as CASSQAEKLFF.

The rearrangement joins TRBV6-6 to TRBJ2-5, with 7 bases that match TRBD1. V trimming: 5 bases; J trimming: 5 bases; junction bases outside the gene matches: 8. The CDR3 sequence is 14 residues long. CDR1 and CDR2 (germline): MNHNY, SVGAGI (reference sequence). This CDR3 reads CASSQGQRGETQYF. The CDR3 DNA reads as TGTGCCAGCAGTCAGGGACAGAGGGGGGAGACCCAGTACTTC.

The rearrangement joins TRBV25-1 to TRBJ2-7; 12 bases fit TRBD2. Germline lookup yields CDR1 MGHDK and CDR2 SYGVNS. Germline trimming cut 10 bases from V and 2 bases from J; bases unmatched to any gene: 3. The CDR3 totals 13 residues. The CDR3 protein is CATGLAGTYEQYF. The CDR3 coding sequence is TGTGCCACCGGACTAGCGGGGACCTACGAGCAGTACTTC.

The J gene is TRBJ1-2, the V gene TRBV9; TRBD1 agrees at 11 bases. Per the germline V gene, CDR1 is SGDLS and CDR2 is YYNGEE. CDR3 length equals 14 residues. Trimming cost V 2 bases and J 5 bases; bases outside gene matches: 2. In nucleotides, the CDR3 is TGTGCCAGCAGCGTCGGACAGGGGGCGTATGGCTACACCTTC. This sequence encodes CASSVGQGAYGYTF.

Comment on this clone: At one of its ends the junction is not consistent with the germline gene, which may arise from a read error. The CDR3 region is CASSPTYDSQETQYF. The CDR3 DNA reads TGTGCTAGCAGCCCAACCTACGATTCGCAAGAGACCCAGTACTTC. The chain employs TRBV7-7 and TRBJ2-5; D remains unclear. The CDR3 consists of 15 residues. Per germline, CDR1 SSHAT and CDR2 FNYEAQ (reference sequence). Drawing the rest from reference TRBV7-7 and TRBJ2-5, the complete variable domain is GAGVSQSPRYKVTKRGQDVTLRCDPISSHATLYWYQQALGQGPEFLTYFNYEAQPDKSGLPSDRFSAERPEGSISTLTIQRTEQRDSAMYRCASSPTYDSQETQYFGPGTRLLVL.

The V call is TRBV4-2, the J call TRBJ2-7; TRBD2 might be the D (7 bases). The CDR3 extends over 14 amino acids. The germline gives CDR1 LGHNA, CDR2 YNFKEQ. The V gene lost 7 bases and the J gene lost 7 bases, with 20 bases spanning the gap. CDR3 amino acids: CASTSSWGGREQYF. In DNA form, the CDR3 reads TGTGCCAGCACCTCCTCGTGGGGGGGCCGGGAGCAGTACTTC.

V and J are TRBV27 and TRBJ2-5; D is ambiguous. The CDR3 consists of 11 residues. Germline CDR1 MNHEY, CDR2 SMNVEV (reference sequence). Trimming removed 3 bases from V and 5 bases from J, with 4 bases in between. CDR3 protein: CASSFRETQYF. CDR3 coding DNA: TGTGCCAGCAGTTTTCGGGAGACCCAGTACTTC.

V and J are TRBV7-3 and TRBJ2-3; 11 nucleotides align to TRBD2. CDR3 length: 15 amino acids. V shed 5 bases, J shed 6 bases, and the junction held 7 bases outside the gene matches. CDR1 SGHTA and CDR2 FQGTGA come from the germline V gene. The CDR3, as DNA: TGTGCCAGCAGCATGTCCGGGACTAGCGGTGATACGCAGTATTTT. Translated: CASSMSGTSGDTQYF.

This clone was recorded once. The chain has TRBV15 and TRBJ2-4; D gene ambiguous. The CDR3 is 17 residues long. Germline V gene lookup returns CDR1 LNHNV and CDR2 YYDKDF (reference sequence). Trimming shortened V by 0 bases and J by 9 bases, and 21 bases separated the two germline ends. The CDR3 region is CATSRDWAAPKESIQYF. CDR3 coding DNA: TGTGCCACCAGCAGAGATTGGGCAGCTCCTAAGGAAAGCATTCAGTACTTC.

The genes are TRBV10-2 and TRBJ1-2; tentative D call: TRBD1 (6 bases). The germline CDR1 and CDR2 sequences are WSHSY and SAAADI. V dropped 3 bases and J dropped 4 bases, with 21 bases sitting between them. The CDR3 extends over 17 amino acids. CDR3 amino acids: CASSDKGPGQFFYGYTF. The CDR3 nucleotides read TGCGCCAGCAGTGATAAGGGCCCTGGACAGTTCTTCTATGGCTACACCTTC.